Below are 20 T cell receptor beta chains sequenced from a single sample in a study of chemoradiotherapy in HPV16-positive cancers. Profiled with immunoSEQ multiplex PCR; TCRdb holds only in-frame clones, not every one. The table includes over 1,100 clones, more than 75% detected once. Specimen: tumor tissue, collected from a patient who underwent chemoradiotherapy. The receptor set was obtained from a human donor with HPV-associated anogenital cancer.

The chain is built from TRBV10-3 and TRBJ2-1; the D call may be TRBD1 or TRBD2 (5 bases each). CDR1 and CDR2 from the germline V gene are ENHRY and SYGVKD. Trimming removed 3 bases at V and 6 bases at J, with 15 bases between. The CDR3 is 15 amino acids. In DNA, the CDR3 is TGTGCCATCAGTGAATTGGGACCCAGCCCCAATGAGCAGTTCTTC. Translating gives CAISELGPSPNEQFF.

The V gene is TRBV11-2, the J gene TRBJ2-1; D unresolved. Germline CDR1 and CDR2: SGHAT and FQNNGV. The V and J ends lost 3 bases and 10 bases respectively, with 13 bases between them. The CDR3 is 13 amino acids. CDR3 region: CASSFLFNGEQFF. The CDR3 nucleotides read TGTGCCAGCAGCTTTCTATTCAACGGGGAGCAGTTCTTC.

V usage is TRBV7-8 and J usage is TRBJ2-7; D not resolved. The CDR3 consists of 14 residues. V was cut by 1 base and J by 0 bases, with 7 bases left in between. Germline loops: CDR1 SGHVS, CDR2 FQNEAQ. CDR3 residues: CASSLGFNSYEQYF. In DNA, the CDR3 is TGTGCCAGCAGCTTAGGGTTCAACTCCTACGAGCAGTACTTC.

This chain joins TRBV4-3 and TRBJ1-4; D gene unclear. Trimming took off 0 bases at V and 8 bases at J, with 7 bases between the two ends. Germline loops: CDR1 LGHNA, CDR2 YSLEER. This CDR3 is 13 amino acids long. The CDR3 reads CASSQDRREKLFF. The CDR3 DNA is TGCGCCAGCAGCCAAGATAGAAGGGAAAAACTGTTTTTT.

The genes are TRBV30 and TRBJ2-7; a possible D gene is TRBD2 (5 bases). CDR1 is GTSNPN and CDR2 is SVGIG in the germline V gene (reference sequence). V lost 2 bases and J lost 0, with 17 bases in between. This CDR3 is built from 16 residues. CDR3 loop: CAWSLYPPADSYEQYF. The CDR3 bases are TGTGCCTGGAGTCTCTACCCCCCAGCGGACTCCTACGAGCAGTACTTC.

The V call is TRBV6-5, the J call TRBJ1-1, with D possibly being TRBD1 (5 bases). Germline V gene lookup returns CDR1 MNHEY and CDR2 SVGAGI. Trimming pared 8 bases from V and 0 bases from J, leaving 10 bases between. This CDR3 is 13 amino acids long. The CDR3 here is CASSRALNTEAFF. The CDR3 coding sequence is TGTGCCAGCTCCAGGGCGTTGAACACTGAAGCTTTCTTT.

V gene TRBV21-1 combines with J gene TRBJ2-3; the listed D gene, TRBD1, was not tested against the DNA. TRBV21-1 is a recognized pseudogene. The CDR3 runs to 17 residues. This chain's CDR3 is CASSKVKGRGRTDTQYF. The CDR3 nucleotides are TGTGCCAGCAGCAAAGTCAAGGGCAGGGGACGCACAGATACGCAGTATTTT.

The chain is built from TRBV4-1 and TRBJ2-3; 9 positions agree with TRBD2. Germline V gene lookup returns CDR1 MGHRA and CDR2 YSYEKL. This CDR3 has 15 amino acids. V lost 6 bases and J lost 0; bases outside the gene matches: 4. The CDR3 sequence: CASSRAGGSTDTQYF. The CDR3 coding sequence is TGCGCCAGCAGTCGGGCGGGGGGGAGCACAGATACGCAGTATTTT.

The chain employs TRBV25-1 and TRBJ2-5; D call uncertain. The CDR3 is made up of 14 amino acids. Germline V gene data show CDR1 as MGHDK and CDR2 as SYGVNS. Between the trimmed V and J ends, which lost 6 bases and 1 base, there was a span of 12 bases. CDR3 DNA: TGTGCCAGCAGCTTCGCACCCCTCCAAGAGACCCAGTACTTC. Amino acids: CASSFAPLQETQYF.

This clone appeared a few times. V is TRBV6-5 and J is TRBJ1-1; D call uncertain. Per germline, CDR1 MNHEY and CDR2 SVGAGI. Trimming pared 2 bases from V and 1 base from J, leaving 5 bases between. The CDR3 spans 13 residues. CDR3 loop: CASSYTQNTEAFF. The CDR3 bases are TGTGCCAGCAGTTACACACAGAACACTGAAGCTTTCTTT.

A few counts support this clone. CDR3 amino acids: CASSTQADQPQHF. In nucleotides, the CDR3 is TGTGCCAGTAGTACCCAGGCAGATCAGCCCCAGCATTTT. The V call is TRBV19, the J call TRBJ1-5; D not certain. The CDR3 consists of 13 residues. Germline CDR1 is LNHDA and CDR2 is SQIVND (reference sequence). V was pared by 4 bases and J by 5 bases, with 9 bases between.

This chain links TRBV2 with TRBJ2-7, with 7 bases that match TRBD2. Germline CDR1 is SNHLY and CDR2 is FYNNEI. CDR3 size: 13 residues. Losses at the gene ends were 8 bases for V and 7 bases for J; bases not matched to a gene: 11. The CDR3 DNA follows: TGTGCCAGCGGGGAACGGGGGGTGGCTGAGCAGTACTTC. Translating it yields CASGERGVAEQYF.

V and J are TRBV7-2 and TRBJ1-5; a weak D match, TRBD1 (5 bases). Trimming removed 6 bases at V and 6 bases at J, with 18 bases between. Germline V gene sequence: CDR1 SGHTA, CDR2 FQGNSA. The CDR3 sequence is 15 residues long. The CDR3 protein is CASSSFGGAGQPQHF. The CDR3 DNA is TGTGCCAGCAGTTCCTTTGGGGGAGCGGGTCAGCCCCAGCATTTT. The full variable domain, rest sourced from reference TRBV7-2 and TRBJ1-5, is GAGVSQSPSNKVTEKGKDVELRCDPISGHTALYWYRQSLGQGLEFLIYFQGNSAPDKSGLPSDRFSAERTGGSVSTLTIQRTQQEDSAVYLCASSSFGGAGQPQHFGDGTRLSIL.

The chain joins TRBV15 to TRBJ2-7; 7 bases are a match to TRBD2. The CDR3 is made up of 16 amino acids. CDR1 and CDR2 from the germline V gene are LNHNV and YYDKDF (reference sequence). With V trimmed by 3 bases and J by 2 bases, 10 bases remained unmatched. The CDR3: CATSSVFGGSPYEQYF. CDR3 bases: TGTGCCACCAGCAGTGTCTTCGGGGGGTCACCCTACGAGCAGTACTTC.

Here the CDR3 reads CASSVQGIDTEAFF. CDR3 coding DNA: TGCGCCAGCAGCGTACAGGGTATTGACACTGAAGCTTTCTTT. The V call is TRBV5-1, the J call TRBJ1-1; maybe TRBD1 (6 bases). The length of the CDR3 is 14 residues. The germline gives CDR1 SGHRS, CDR2 YFSETQ. Trimming shortened V by 4 bases and J by 3 bases, and 13 bases separated the two germline ends.

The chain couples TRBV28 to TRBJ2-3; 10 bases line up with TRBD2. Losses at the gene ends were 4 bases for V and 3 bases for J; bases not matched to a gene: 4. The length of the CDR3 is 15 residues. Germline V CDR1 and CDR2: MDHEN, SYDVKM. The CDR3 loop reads CASSSLAGRTDTQYF. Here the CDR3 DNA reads TGTGCCAGCAGTTCACTAGCGGGGAGGACAGATACGCAGTATTTT.

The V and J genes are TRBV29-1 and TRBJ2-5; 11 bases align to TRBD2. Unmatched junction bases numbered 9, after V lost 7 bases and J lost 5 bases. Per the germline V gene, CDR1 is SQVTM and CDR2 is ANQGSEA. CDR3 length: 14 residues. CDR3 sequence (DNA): TGCAGCGCCGGCGGTAGCGGGGGGGCGGAGACCCAGTACTTC. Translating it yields CSAGGSGGAETQYF. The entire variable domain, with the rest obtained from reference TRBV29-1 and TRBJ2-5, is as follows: SAVISQKPSRDICQRGTSLTIQCQVDSQVTMMFWYRQQPGQSLTLIATANQGSEATYESGFVIDKFPISRPNLTFSTLTVSNMSPEDSSIYLCSAGGSGGAETQYFGPGTRLLVL.

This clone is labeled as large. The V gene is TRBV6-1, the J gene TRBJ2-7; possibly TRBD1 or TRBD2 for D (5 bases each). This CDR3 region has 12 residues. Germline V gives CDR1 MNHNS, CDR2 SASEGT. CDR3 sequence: CASSAGPTLTFV. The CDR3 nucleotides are TGTGCCAGCAGTGCGGGACCGACGTTAACGTTTGTC.

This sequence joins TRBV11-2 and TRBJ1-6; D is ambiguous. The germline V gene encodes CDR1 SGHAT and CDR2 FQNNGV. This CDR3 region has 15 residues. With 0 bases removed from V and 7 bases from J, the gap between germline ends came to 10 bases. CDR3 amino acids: CASSLDRWENSPLHF. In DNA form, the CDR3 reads TGTGCCAGCAGCTTAGATCGATGGGAAAATTCACCCCTCCACTTT.

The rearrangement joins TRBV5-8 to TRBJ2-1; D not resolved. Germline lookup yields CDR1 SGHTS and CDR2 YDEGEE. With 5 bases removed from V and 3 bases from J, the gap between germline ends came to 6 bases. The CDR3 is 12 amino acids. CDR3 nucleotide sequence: TGTGCCAGCAGACCGAACTACAATGAGCAGTTCTTC. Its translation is CASRPNYNEQFF.